This T cell receptor beta chain originates from a study of blood T cell repertoires in COVID-19 (dated by TCRdb to about 2020). General notes on the study: Collaborator samples came from the United States, Italy and Spain and covered acute and convalescent phases of COVID-19. Where available, HLA class I and class II types were obtained from metadata supplied by the sample provider rather than from assay-based typing. Nearly every sample came with metadata listing a de-identified subject ID, COVID-19 status, age in years and sex. The repertoires were released in a freely available public database meant as a resource for research on the immune response to SARS-CoV-2. The prospective study material was composed of cDNA or gDNA derived from T cells, B-cell-depleted T cells, or PBMCs. The samples were drawn from the first 160 participants of the ongoing ImmuneRACE study and from more than 1,000 subjects provided by 6 global collaborators. Subjects who had been exposed to COVID-19, were actively infected with it, or had recovered from it provided the deeply sampled blood TCRbeta repertoires that made up the dataset. Study-level results and caveats: The quantity of clinical and demographic metadata differed by source and by participant and was supplied without curation.

In regard to this clone: Its recognized antigen is unknown. Per-base quality was not reported, and no clone a single base away is much larger than it.

One collaborating source in Seattle enrolled patients while the patients were actively infected and followed the patients over time throughout the course of disease. Collaborating institutions collected whole blood in K2EDTA tubes following their own protocols. For TCRbeta analysis, collaborators shipped samples as frozen whole blood, isolated PBMCs, or DNA extracted from either of those sample types. TCRbeta CDR3 regions were amplified from genomic DNA using the immunoSEQ Assay, a bias-controlled multiplex PCR. From the authors' description of their analysis: Within the assay, amplification of reference gene primers was used to estimate how many nucleated cells each sample contained. To quantify the absolute abundance of each unique TCRbeta CDR3 rearrangement, sequence reads were collapsed and filtered. For each sample, productive Simpson clonality was calculated by taking the square root of Simpson's diversity index across productive rearrangements. TCRdb's version of the immuneACCESS table is confined to in-frame rearrangements and falls short of the full clone set. An unresolved V gene accounts for under half of the shortfall where checked; the remainder is of unknown origin. The D gene and trimming were derived from the DNA, and the V and J assignments and clone size from that table. The sample table lists a few hundred thousand clones, 70% to 90% of them with a count of one. 10% of the sample comes from the top ten.

Cut back by 7 bases and 0 bases, the V and J ends lie 15 bases apart. The CDR3 covers 15 residues, taking in both the cysteine and the phenylalanine. Only the CDR3 DNA is retained, 45 bases long and in frame from the first base. Via the germline V gene, CDR1 is SNHLY and CDR2 FYNNEI. The sample consisted of peripheral blood. The sequence is built from TRBV2 and TRBJ1-1; the D gene lacks a confident call. The clonotype was recovered from a woman aged 45-60 years with COVID-19, enrolled during active disease. The CDR3 amino acid sequence is: CASKDSGLMNTEAFF. The nucleotide sequence is given as TGTGCCAGCAAGGACTCCGGACTCATGAACACTGAAGCTTTCTTT.